These T cell receptor beta chains were read from a single sample in a study of cytomegalovirus exposure and HLA in healthy donors. Measured with immunoSEQ multiplex PCR; TCRdb has only the in-frame clones, and not every one. The sample contains approximately 130,000 clones, under 85% of which appear only once. Specimen: PBMCs. The receptors were sampled from a woman in her fifties or sixties in good health and CMV-seropositive. CDR3s include the opening cysteine and the closing phenylalanine or tryptophan. Each record gives: V gene, J gene, D gene, CDR3 protein, CDR3 DNA. The D gene is left open where the match is weak.

TRBV7-2	TRBJ1-2	-	CASSSGGYGYTF	TGTGCCAGCAGCTCGGGGGGATATGGCTACACCTTC
TRBV2	TRBJ2-2	-	CASRPELNTGELFF	TGTGCCAGCAGGCCCGAGTTGAACACCGGGGAGCTGTTTTTT
TRBV11-2	TRBJ1-2	TRBD1	CASTLDRGLYGYTF	TGTGCCAGCACCTTGGACAGGGGGCTTTATGGCTACACCTTC
TRBV18	TRBJ1-1	TRBD1	CASTPGTGVNTEAFF	TGTGCCAGCACCCCCGGGACAGGGGTGAACACTGAAGCTTTCTTT
TRBV27	TRBJ2-7	TRBD2	CASSPWASGSDEQYF	TGTGCCAGCAGTCCCTGGGCTAGCGGGAGTGACGAGCAGTACTTC
TRBV5-1	TRBJ2-2	-	CASSEPGKGELFF	TGCGCCAGCAGCGAGCCGGGTAAAGGGGAGCTGTTTTTT
TRBV28	TRBJ2-4	-	CATGLLAKNIQYF	TGTGCCACGGGACTTTTAGCCAAAAACATTCAGTACTTC
TRBV2	TRBJ1-1	TRBD1	CASRRQGAYTEAFF	TGTGCCAGCAGAAGACAGGGGGCTTACACTGAAGCTTTCTTT
TRBV7-8	TRBJ1-1	-	CASSSYPRALNTEAFF	TGTGCCAGCAGCTCTTATCCCAGGGCTCTGAACACTGAAGCTTTCTTT
TRBV5-4	TRBJ1-5	-	CASSLGPGQPQHF	TGTGCCAGCAGCTTGGGGCCGGGTCAGCCCCAGCATTTT
TRBV5-1	TRBJ2-1	TRBD2	CASRRRESGTSGRVHNEQFF	TGCGCCAGCAGGCGGCGGGAATCCGGGACTAGCGGGAGGGTTCACAATGAGCAGTTCTTC
TRBV7-9	TRBJ2-1	TRBD2	CASSLVISGSYEQFF	TGTGCCAGCAGCTTAGTTATTAGCGGGAGTTATGAGCAGTTCTTC
TRBV5-1	TRBJ2-1	-	CASSYLTAGMLTYNEQFF	TGCGCCAGCAGCTACCTAACTGCAGGGATGCTAACCTACAATGAGCAGTTCTTC
TRBV7-7	TRBJ2-5	TRBD1	CASSPGGFRETQYF	TGTGCTAGCAGCCCAGGGGGATTCAGAGAGACCCAGTACTTC
TRBV4-2	TRBJ1-2	TRBD1	CASSPDTAGQGGNYGYTF	TGTGCCAGCAGCCCAGACACCGCGGGTCAGGGGGGTAACTATGGCTACACCTTC
TRBV5-1	TRBJ1-3	-	CASSAQGGGNTIYF	TGCGCCAGCAGCGCCCAGGGTGGTGGAAACACCATATATTTT
TRBV7-4	TRBJ2-7	-	CASSLSGFDEQYF	TGTGCCAGCAGTCTTTCGGGATTCGACGAGCAGTACTTC